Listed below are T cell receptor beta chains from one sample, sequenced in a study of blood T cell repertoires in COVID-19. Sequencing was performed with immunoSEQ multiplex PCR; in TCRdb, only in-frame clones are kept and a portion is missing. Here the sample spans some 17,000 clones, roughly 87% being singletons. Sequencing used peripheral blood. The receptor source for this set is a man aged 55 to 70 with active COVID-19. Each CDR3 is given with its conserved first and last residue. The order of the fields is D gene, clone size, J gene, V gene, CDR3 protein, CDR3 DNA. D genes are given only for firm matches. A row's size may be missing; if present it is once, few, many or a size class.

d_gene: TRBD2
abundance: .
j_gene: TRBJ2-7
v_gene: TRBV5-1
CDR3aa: CASSKTSGSPSEQYF
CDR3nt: TGCGCCAGCAGTAAGACTAGCGGATCCCCCAGCGAGCAGTACTTC

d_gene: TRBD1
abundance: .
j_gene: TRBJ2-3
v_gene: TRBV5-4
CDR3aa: CASSWDGQVSTDTQYF
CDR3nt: TGTGCCAGCAGCTGGGATGGACAGGTTAGCACAGATACGCAGTATTTT

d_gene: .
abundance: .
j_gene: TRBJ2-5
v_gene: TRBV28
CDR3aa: CASRARAGFGETQYF
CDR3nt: TGTGCCAGCAGAGCAAGGGCGGGGTTTGGCGAGACCCAGTACTTC

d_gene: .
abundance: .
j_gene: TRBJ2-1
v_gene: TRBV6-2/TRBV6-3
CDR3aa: CASSSISSWNEQFF
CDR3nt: TGTGCCAGCAGCAGCATCTCTAGCTGGAATGAGCAGTTCTTC

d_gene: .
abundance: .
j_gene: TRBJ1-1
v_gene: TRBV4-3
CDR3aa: CASSQEGTQNTEAFF
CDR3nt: TGCGCCAGCAGCCAAGAAGGGACACAGAACACTGAAGCTTTCTTT

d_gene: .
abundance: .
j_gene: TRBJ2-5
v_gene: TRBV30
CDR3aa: CAWSPRLDETQYF
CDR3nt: TGTGCCTGGAGCCCACGACTAGATGAGACCCAGTACTTC

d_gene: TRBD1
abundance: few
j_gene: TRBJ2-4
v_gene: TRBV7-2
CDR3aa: CASSSRTGDVVRSKNIQYF
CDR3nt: TGTGCCAGCAGCTCCCGGACAGGGGACGTTGTCCGATCCAAAAACATTCAGTACTTC

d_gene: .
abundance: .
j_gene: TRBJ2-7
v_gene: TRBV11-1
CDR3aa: CASSLTGERSYEQYF
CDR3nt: TGTGCCAGCAGCTTAACGGGGGAAAGATCCTACGAGCAGTACTTC

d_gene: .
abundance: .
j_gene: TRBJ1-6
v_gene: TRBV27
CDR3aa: CASSLYRANSPLHF
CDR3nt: TGTGCCAGCAGTTTATACAGGGCCAATTCACCCCTCCACTTT

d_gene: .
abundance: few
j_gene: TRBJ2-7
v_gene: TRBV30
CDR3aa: CAWRQENYEQYF
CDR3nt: TGTGCCTGGAGACAGGAGAACTACGAGCAGTACTTC

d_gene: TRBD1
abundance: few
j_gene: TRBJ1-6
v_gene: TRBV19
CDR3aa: CAARQGSSYNSPLHF
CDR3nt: TGTGCCGCAAGACAGGGCAGCTCCTATAATTCACCCCTCCACTTT

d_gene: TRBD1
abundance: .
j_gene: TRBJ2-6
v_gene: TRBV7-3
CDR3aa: CASSRGQGGAGANVLTF
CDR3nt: TGTGCCAGCAGCCGGGGACAGGGAGGGGCTGGGGCCAACGTCCTGACTTTC

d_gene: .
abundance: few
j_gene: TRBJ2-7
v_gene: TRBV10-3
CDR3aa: CAISDHTVIYEQYF
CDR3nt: TGTGCCATCAGTGATCATACAGTTATCTACGAGCAGTACTTC

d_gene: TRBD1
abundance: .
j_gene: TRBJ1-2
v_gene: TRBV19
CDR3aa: CASSLAGTDPYGYTF
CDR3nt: TGTGCCAGTAGCCTGGCGGGGACAGACCCGTATGGCTACACCTTC

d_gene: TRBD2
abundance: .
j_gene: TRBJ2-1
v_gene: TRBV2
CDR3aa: CASSGLAGGHNEQFF
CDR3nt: TGTGCCAGCAGTGGGCTAGCGGGGGGCCACAATGAGCAGTTCTTC

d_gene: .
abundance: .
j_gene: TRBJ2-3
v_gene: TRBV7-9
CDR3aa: CASSQRDTDTQYF
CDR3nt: TGTGCCAGCAGCCAACGGGACACAGATACGCAGTATTTT

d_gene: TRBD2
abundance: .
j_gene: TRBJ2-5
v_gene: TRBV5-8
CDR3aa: CASSLAGLEGETQYF
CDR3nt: TGTGCCAGCAGCTTGGCCGGACTAGAGGGGGAGACCCAGTACTTC

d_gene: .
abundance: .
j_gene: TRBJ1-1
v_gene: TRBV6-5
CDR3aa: CASSYRQENTEAFF
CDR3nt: TGTGCCAGCAGTTACAGGCAGGAGAACACTGAAGCTTTCTTT

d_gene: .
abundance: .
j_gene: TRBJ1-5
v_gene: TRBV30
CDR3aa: CAWSAPGGNQPQHF
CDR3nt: TGTGCCTGGAGTGCCCCGGGGGGCAATCAGCCCCAGCATTTT

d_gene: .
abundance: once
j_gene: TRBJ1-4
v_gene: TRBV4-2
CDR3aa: CASSQDGPSQPPKLFF
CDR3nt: TGTGCCAGCAGCCAAGATGGGCCTTCCCAACCCCCAAAACTGTTTTTT

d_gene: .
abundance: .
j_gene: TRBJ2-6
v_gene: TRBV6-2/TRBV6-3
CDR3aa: CASSFLRSGANVLTF
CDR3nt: TGTGCCAGCAGCTTTCTCCGCTCTGGGGCCAACGTCCTGACTTTC

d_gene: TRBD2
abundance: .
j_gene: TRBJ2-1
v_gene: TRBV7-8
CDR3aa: CASSLVAGGYYNEQFF
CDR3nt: TGTGCCAGCAGCTTAGTTGCCGGGGGGTACTACAATGAGCAGTTCTTC

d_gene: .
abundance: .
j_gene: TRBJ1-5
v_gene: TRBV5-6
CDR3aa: CASSLAGGASQPQHF
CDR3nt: TGTGCCAGCAGCTTGGCCGGGGGGGCAAGTCAGCCCCAGCATTTT

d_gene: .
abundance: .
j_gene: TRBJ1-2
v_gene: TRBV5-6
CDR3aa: CASQFRSPPGGYTF
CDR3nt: TGTGCCAGCCAATTCAGGTCACCTCCGGGGGGCTACACCTTC

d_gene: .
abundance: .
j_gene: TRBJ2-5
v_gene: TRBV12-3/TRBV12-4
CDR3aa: CASSLQGETQYF
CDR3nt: TGTGCCAGCAGTTTACAGGGGGAGACCCAGTACTTC

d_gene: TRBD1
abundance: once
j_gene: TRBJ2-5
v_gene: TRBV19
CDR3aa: CASSMGRGSTETQYF
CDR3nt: TGTGCCAGTAGTATGGGCAGGGGGTCTACGGAGACCCAGTACTTC

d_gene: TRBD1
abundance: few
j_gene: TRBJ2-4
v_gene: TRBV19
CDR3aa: CASSIARQGAGNIQYF
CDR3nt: TGTGCCAGTAGTATCGCTCGGCAGGGGGCAGGAAACATTCAGTACTTC

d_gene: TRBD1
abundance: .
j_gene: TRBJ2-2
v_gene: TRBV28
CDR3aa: CASEQGVIRTGELFF
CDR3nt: TGTGCCAGCGAACAGGGGGTGATTCGAACCGGGGAGCTGTTTTTT

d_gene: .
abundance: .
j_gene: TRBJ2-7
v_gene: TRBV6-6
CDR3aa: CASSYGRYEQYF
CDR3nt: TGTGCCAGCAGTTACGGGCGCTACGAGCAGTACTTC

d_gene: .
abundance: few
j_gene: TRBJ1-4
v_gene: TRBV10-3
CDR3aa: CAISREGTTNEKLFF
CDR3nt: TGTGCCATCAGTCGTGAGGGAACAACTAATGAAAAACTGTTTTTT

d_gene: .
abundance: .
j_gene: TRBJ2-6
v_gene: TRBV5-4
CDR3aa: CASAGFSISGANVLTF
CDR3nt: TGTGCCAGCGCCGGGTTCAGCATCTCTGGGGCCAACGTCCTGACTTTC

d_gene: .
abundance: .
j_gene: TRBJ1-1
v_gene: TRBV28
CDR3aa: CASSIRDEAFF
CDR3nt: TGTGCCAGCAGTATCCGGGATGAAGCTTTCTTT

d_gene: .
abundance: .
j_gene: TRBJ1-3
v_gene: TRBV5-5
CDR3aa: CASSLAGGNTIYF
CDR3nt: TGTGCCAGCAGCTTGGCCGGGGGAAACACCATATATTTT

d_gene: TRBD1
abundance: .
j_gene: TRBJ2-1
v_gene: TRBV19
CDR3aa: CASNLQGDYNEQFF
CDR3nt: TGTGCCAGTAATCTCCAGGGGGACTACAATGAGCAGTTCTTC

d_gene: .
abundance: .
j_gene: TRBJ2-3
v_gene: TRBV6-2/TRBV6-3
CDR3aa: CASSSLSDTQYF
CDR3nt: TGTGCCAGCAGTTCCCTTTCGGATACGCAGTATTTT

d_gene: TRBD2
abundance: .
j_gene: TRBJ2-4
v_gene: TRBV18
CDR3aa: CASSPSASGRATVSAKNIQYF
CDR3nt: TGTGCCAGCTCACCATCGGCTAGCGGGAGGGCTACGGTGTCGGCCAAAAACATTCAGTACTTC

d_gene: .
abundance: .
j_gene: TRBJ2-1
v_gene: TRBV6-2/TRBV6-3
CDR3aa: CASSYASGNEQFF
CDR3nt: TGTGCCAGCAGTTACGCGAGCGGTAATGAGCAGTTCTTC

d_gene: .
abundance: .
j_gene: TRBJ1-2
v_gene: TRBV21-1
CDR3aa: CASSKEERVRDRYKNYGYTF
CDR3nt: TGTGCCAGCAGCAAAGAGGAACGTGTCCGGGACAGATACAAAAACTATGGCTACACCTTC

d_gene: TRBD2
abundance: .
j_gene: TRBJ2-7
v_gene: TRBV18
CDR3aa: CASSPQRGPGEQYF
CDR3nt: TGTGCCAGCTCACCACAGCGGGGGCCGGGCGAGCAGTACTTC

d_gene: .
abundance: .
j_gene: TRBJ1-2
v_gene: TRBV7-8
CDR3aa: CASSSRTVLGYTF
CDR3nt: TGTGCCAGCAGCTCCCGGACAGTTTTGGGCTACACCTTC

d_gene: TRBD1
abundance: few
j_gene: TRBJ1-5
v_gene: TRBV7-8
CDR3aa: CASSLRAWDRRNQPQHF
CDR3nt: TGTGCCAGCAGCCTCCGGGCCTGGGACAGGCGGAATCAGCCCCAGCATTTT

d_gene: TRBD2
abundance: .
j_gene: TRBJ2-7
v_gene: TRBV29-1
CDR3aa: CSVPGRGVEQYF
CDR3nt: TGCAGCGTTCCCGGGAGGGGGGTCGAGCAGTACTTC

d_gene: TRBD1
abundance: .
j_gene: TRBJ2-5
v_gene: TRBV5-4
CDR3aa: CASSPTGVETQYF
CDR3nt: TGTGCCAGCAGCCCGACAGGGGTGGAGACCCAGTACTTC

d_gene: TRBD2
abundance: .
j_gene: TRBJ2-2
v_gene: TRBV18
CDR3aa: CASSPPRGGLTGELFF
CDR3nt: TGTGCCAGCTCACCACCCCGCGGGGGGCTCACCGGGGAGCTGTTTTTT

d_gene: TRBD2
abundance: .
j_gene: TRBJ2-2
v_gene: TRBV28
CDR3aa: CASRKRGGLNGELFF
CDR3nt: TGTGCCAGCAGGAAGCGGGGGGGCCTAAACGGGGAGCTGTTTTTT

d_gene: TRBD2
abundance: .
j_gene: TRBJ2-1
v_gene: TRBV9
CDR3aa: CASSVDPSGRSLPFF
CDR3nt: TGTGCCAGCAGCGTAGATCCTAGCGGGAGATCTCTTCCGTTCTTC

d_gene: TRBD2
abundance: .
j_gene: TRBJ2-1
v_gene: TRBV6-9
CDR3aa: CGTSGSNEQFF
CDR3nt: TGTGGGACTAGCGGGAGCAATGAGCAGTTCTTC

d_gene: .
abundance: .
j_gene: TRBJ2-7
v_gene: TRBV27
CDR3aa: CASSQGGSSYEQYF
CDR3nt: TGTGCCAGCAGCCAAGGGGGAAGCTCCTACGAGCAGTACTTC

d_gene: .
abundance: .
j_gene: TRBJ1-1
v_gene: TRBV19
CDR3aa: CASTIRARQAMNTEAFF
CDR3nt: TGTGCCAGTACCATACGGGCGCGACAGGCCATGAACACTGAAGCTTTCTTT